The clone carrying this TCR beta chain was seen at least ten times. Its specificity is not known. One entry per CDR3 protein results from TCRdb running MiXCR on the 5' RACE reads. This table has 200,000 to 250,000 distinct CDR3 sequences, about 7% appearing once. Everyone who donated was a healthy Caucasian. These data come from a study of identical twins. Study-wide points: Insertions were fewer in abundant cord blood beta clonotypes, whereas memory repertoires showed none of this pattern. Instead of following the same donors, the conclusions were based on cross-sectional statistical analysis. Shared out-of-frame alpha sequences (those common to twins) showed excess low generation probability.

The CDR3 loop spans 13 amino acids. From germline, CDR1 is ENHRY and CDR2 SYGVKD. Unmatched junction bases numbered 2, after V lost 5 bases and J lost 3 bases. These records were also assigned to another study, of yellow fever vaccine responses in identical twins.

The genes are TRBV10-3 and TRBJ2-7; 9 positions match TRBD2. Sequencing was carried out using memory (CD45RO+) T cells sorted from blood. The clonotype was recovered from a woman aged 18 to 35 in good health. The CDR3 region has the DNA TGTGCCATCAGTTTAGCGGGAGACTACGAGCAGTACTTC. Protein product: CAISLAGDYEQYF.